The source of this T cell receptor (beta chain) is a study of shared clonotypes between healthy human individuals. Profiled with immunoSEQ multiplex PCR; TCRdb holds only in-frame clones, not every one. The table includes 2.5 million or so clones, approximately 90% detected once. This CDR3 contains 13 residues. V was pared by 3 bases and J by 7 bases, with 3 bases of the junction left unmatched. Germline V gene sequence: CDR1 SGHAT, CDR2 FQNNGV. Notes on this clone: This same CDR3 is encoded by further DNA sequences in the sample.

The TCR was taken from a man between 18 and 35 years old in good health. The chain has TRBV11-2 and TRBJ2-1, with 7 bases lining up with TRBD2. The sample taken for sequencing was naive CD4+ T cells sorted from blood. Subset defined: CD45RA+ positively selected. CDR3 DNA sequence: TGTGCCAGCAGCTTGGGACTACAGAATGAGCAGTTCTTC. Encoded protein: CASSLGLQNEQFF.